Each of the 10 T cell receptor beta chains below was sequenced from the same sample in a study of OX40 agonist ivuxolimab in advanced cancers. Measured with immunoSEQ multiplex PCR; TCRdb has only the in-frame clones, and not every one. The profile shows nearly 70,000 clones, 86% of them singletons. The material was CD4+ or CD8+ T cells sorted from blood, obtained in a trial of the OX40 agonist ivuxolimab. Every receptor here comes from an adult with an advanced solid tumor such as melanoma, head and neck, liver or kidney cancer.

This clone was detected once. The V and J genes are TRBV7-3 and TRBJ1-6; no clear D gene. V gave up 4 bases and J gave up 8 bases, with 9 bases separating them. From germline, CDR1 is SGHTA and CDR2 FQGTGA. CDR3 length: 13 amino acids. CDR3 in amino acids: CASSYAQDSPLHF. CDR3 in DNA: TGTGCCAGCAGCTACGCCCAAGATTCACCCCTCCACTTT.

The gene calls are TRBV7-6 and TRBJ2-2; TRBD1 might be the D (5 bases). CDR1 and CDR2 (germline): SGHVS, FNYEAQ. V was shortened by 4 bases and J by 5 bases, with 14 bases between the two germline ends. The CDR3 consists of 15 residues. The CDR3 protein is CASSSWTDKTGELFF. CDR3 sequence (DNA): TGTGCCAGCAGCTCCTGGACGGACAAGACCGGGGAGCTGTTTTTT.

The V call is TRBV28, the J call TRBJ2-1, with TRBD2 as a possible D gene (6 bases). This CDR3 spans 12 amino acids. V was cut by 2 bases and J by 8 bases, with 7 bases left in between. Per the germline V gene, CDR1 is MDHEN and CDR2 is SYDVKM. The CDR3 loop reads CASSLREDEQFF. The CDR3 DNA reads TGTGCCAGCAGTTTAAGGGAGGATGAGCAGTTCTTC.

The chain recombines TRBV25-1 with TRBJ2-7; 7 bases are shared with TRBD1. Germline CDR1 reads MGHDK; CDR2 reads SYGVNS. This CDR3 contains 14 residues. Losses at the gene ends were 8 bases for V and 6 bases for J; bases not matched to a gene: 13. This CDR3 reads CASSRTGPYGEQYF. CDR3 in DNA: TGTGCCAGCTCTAGGACAGGTCCCTACGGCGAGCAGTACTTC.

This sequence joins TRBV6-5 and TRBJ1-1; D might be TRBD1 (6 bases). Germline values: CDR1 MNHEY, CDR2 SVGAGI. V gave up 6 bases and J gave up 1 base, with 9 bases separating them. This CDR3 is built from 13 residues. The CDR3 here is CASRRGQNTEAFF. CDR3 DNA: TGTGCCAGCAGGAGGGGACAGAACACTGAAGCTTTCTTT.

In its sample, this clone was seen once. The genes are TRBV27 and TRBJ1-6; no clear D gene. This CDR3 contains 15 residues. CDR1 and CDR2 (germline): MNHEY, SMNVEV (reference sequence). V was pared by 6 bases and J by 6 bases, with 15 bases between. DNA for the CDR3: TGTGCCAGCAGCAAAGAAGTTATAAGTAATTCACCCCTCCACTTT. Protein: CASSKEVISNSPLHF.

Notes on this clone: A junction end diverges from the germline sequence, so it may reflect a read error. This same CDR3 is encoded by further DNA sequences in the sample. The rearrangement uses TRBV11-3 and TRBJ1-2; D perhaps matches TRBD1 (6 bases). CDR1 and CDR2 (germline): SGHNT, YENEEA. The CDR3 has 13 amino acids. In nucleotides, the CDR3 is TGCGCCAGCAGCTTAGACAGGAGCTATGGCTACACCTTC. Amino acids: CASSLDRSYGYTF.

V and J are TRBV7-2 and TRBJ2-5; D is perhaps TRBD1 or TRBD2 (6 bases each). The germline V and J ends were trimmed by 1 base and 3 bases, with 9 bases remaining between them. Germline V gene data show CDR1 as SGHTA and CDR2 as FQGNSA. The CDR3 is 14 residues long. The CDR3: CASSLGGAEETQYF. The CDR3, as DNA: TGTGCCAGCAGCTTAGGGGGGGCTGAAGAGACCCAGTACTTC.

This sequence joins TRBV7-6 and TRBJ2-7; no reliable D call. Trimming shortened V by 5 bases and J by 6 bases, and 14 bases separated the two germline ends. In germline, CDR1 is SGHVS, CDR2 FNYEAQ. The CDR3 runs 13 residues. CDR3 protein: CASSLLRPTEQYF. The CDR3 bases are TGTGCCAGCAGCCTCCTCCGACCCACCGAGCAGTACTTC.

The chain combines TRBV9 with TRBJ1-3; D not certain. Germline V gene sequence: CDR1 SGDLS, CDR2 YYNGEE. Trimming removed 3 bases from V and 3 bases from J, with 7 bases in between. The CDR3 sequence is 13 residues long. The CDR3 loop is CASSETLGNTIYF. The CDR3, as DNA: TGTGCCAGCAGCGAGACCCTTGGAAACACCATATATTTT.